This passage covers 11 T cell receptor beta chains from one sample sequenced in a study of blood T cell repertoires in COVID-19. TCRdb's copy holds only in-frame clones and misses some; the assay was immunoSEQ multiplex PCR. The sample lists roughly 400,000 clones, 90% to 95% seen once, with 0.8% to 0.9% in the top ten. The source material was PBMCs or T cells enriched from blood (not recorded which). These receptors were collected from a middle-aged woman who had been exposed to COVID-19.

Only one count was recorded for this clone. V is TRBV7-2 and J is TRBJ2-6; no firm D call. CDR3 length: 13 amino acids. CDR1 is SGHTA, CDR2 FQGNSA, per germline. Trimming stripped 8 bases from V and 3 bases from J, with 8 bases between. CDR3 bases: TGTGCCAGCGGTTCGAGTGGGGCCAACGTCCTGACTTTC. It yields the protein CASGSSGANVLTF.

The genes are TRBV5-4 and TRBJ2-3, with 12 nucleotides matching TRBD2. CDR1 and CDR2 (germline): SGHNT, YYREEE (reference sequence). The CDR3 has 17 residues. Trimming removed 4 bases from V and 2 bases from J; junction bases left unmatched: 8. Here the CDR3 reads CASSLRTSGASTDTQYF. The CDR3 coding sequence is TGTGCCAGCAGCCTAAGGACTAGCGGGGCCTCCACAGATACGCAGTATTTT.

The gene calls are TRBV6-5 and TRBJ1-1, with 8 bases fitting TRBD1. V lost 6 bases, J lost 2 bases, and 5 bases stayed unmatched. CDR1 and CDR2 (germline): MNHEY, SVGAGI. This CDR3 spans 14 amino acids. CDR3 sequence reads: CASRGTGLNTEAFF. Written as DNA, the CDR3 is TGTGCCAGCAGGGGGACAGGCCTCAACACTGAAGCTTTCTTT.

The chain links TRBV30 to TRBJ1-1; 9 positions match TRBD1. The V segment lost 0 bases and the J segment 4 bases; nucleotides outside the gene matches: 12. Germline V gives CDR1 GTSNPN, CDR2 SVGIG (reference sequence). This CDR3 contains 17 residues. The CDR3 nucleotides are TGTGCCTGGAGTGTACTGGGACAGGGTGCCCGCGCCACTGAAGCTTTCTTT. It encodes CAWSVLGQGARATEAFF.

The CDR3 here is CASSTGTANNQPQHF. DNA of the CDR3: TGTGCCAGTAGTACCGGGACAGCCAACAATCAGCCCCAGCATTTT. The rearrangement uses TRBV19 and TRBJ1-5, with 7 positions matching TRBD1. The CDR3 sequence is 15 residues long. Germline CDR1 LNHDA, CDR2 SQIVND (reference sequence). V trimming: 4 bases; J trimming: 3 bases; junction bases outside the gene matches: 6. The full variable domain, completed using reference TRBV19 and TRBJ1-5, is DGGITQSPKYLFRKEGQNVTLSCEQNLNHDAMYWYRQDPGQGLRLIYYSQIVNDFQKGDIAEGYSVSREKKESFPLTVTSAQKNPTAFYLCASSTGTANNQPQHFGDGTRLSIL.

This chain connects TRBV7-3 to TRBJ2-2; 8 bases line up with TRBD1. The CDR3 is made up of 15 amino acids. Germline V lookup: CDR1 SGHTA, CDR2 FQGTGA. Germline trimming cut 5 bases from V and 7 bases from J; bases unmatched to any gene: 9. The CDR3 nucleotides are TGTGCCAGCAGCCCGAAGCAGGGGGCGAGCGGGGAGCTGTTTTTT. It is translated as CASSPKQGASGELFF.

This chain's CDR3 is CASSGDRGNFYGYTF. Here the CDR3 DNA reads TGCGCCAGCAGCGGAGACAGGGGCAACTTCTATGGCTACACCTTC. The chain employs TRBV5-1 and TRBJ1-2; 8 positions agree with TRBD1. CDR1 and CDR2 (germline): SGHRS, YFSETQ. CDR3 length: 15 amino acids. The V segment lost 4 bases and the J segment 4 bases; nucleotides outside the gene matches: 9.

This chain uses TRBV3-1 (or the pseudogene TRBV3-2) with TRBJ1-5, with D possibly being TRBD1 (6 bases). This CDR3 contains 15 residues. Trimming removed 0 bases from V and 7 bases from J, with 13 bases in between. Germline V gene data show CDR1 as LGHDT and CDR2 as YNNKEL (reference sequence). CDR3 sequence reads: CASSQDTGKDQPQHF. In DNA form, the CDR3 reads TGTGCCAGCAGCCAAGACACAGGGAAAGACCAGCCCCAGCATTTT.

V gene TRBV7-9 combines with J gene TRBJ1-2; 7 bases match TRBD1. The length of the CDR3 is 13 residues. V was clipped by 5 bases and J by 6 bases; unmatched bases: 6. Germline V gives CDR1 SEHNR, CDR2 FQNEAQ (reference sequence). CDR3 region: CASSKRQGNGYTF. Written as DNA, the CDR3 is TGTGCCAGCAGCAAGCGACAGGGTAATGGCTACACCTTC.

This chain uses TRBV19 with TRBJ1-1; no definite D call. V was pared by 6 bases and J by 2 bases, with 19 bases between. Germline CDR1 LNHDA, CDR2 SQIVND (reference sequence). The CDR3 length is 16 residues. The CDR3, as DNA: TGTGCCAGTAGCCCGATACGGGAGAACTTCAACACTGAAGCTTTCTTT. It is translated as CASSPIRENFNTEAFF.

The chain combines TRBV19 with TRBJ1-1; no firm D call. V was clipped by 8 bases and J by 3 bases, with 13 bases between them. This CDR3 has 13 residues. The germline gives CDR1 LNHDA, CDR2 SQIVND (reference sequence). DNA for the CDR3: TGTGCCAGTGCCGACATTCGGTACACTGAAGCTTTCTTT. Its translation is CASADIRYTEAFF.